This T cell receptor (beta chain) was documented in a study of T cell responses to AZD1222 COVID-19 vaccine (dated by TCRdb to about 2021). About the investigation overall: AZD1222 recipients given second doses at about 4 weeks or at about 12 weeks were pooled, since spike-specific TCR depth and breadth were not found to differ between the two schedules. Trial participants were enrolled by age into 18-55, 56-69 and 70-plus year subgroups, with about 150, 27 and 61 TCR-sequenced participants respectively. TCR sequencing covered some 240 trial participants: 207 given two doses of AZD1222 and approximately 25 given two doses of MenACWY control vaccine.

The CDR3 regions of human TCRbeta chains were analyzed by immunosequencing. On the study's bioinformatics: Repertoire TCRs were checked for matches against a reference library of SARS-CoV-2-specific TCRs that had been generated using the MIRA antigen-specificity platform. Breadth was defined as the fraction of unique TCRs that were SARS-CoV-2-associated, and depth was defined as the fraction of total T cells that were SARS-CoV-2-associated. Each spike-specific TCR was assigned to its reactive spike region and to a CD4 or CD8 class using the MIRA data. Log10-transformed breadth and depth values were compared by one-way ANOVA with Sidak's multiple comparisons tests. Imported from immuneACCESS, the table was reduced by TCRdb to in-frame sequences with V and J called. These copies leave out some clones; in studies compared against another copy, an unresolved V gene accounts for under half, and the cause of the remainder is not known. V and J calls and clone size are copied from that table; D and trimming were computed from the DNA. The sample table holds fewer than 100,000 clones, of which more than 75% were seen once. The ten largest account for 10% to 15% of the sample.

Note on this clone: Its antigen specificity is not known. Base-call qualities are not available, and no considerably larger clone is one nucleotide away.

What the authors observed across the whole study: Nearly half of unique spike-specific TCRs reportedly recognized epitopes outside regions mutated in the B.1.351 and B.1.1.7 variants. Most participants were white British and females outnumbered males, and the authors suggested that clonal diversity may have been underestimated. Spike-specific TCR breadth and depth rose significantly after two AZD1222 doses compared with day 0 and with MenACWY recipients. Because no samples from the day 14 peak response were available, repertoires could be characterized only after the peak T cell response. The vaccine-associated CD4 TCRs covered the entire spike protein, and the dominant responses fell in regions 160-218 and 743-854. In the small 56-69-year group, the increase in depth fell short of significance, most likely because of low power. Conclusions about previously exposed vaccinees were limited because only five to seven AZD1222 recipients were SARS-CoV-2 seropositive at baseline.

Reading the label with the study, this specimen's time point is: baseline before first vaccination. The vaccinee samples were drawn from two UK trials, COV001 and COV002, one of which was a single-blind randomized controlled phase 2/3 trial testing AZD1222 (ChAdOx1 nCoV-19) in healthy adults. For TCRbeta chain sequencing, PBMC samples from trial participants were taken at day 0 and at day 28 after the second dose. The junction carries 12 bases between V and J, which are trimmed by 4 bases and 0 bases respectively. Measured from the cysteine to the phenylalanine, the CDR3 is 15 residues long. Kept here is only the CDR3 DNA, which spans 45 bases and is read in frame from base 1. The germline V gene yields SGDLS for CDR1 and YYNGEE for CDR2.

This specimen was peripheral blood, taken on day 0 of AZD1222 vaccination. The TCR comes from an adult in good health. In this chain, TRBV9 is recombined with TRBJ2-3, with the D gene not clear enough to name. The CDR3: CASSFRSISTDTQYF. The DNA sequence is given as TGTGCCAGCAGCTTCAGAAGTATTAGCACAGATACGCAGTATTTT.